The clone carrying this T cell receptor beta chain was seen ten or more times. The data derive from a study of T cell repertoires in cytomegalovirus infection. V lost 5 bases and J 3 bases, leaving 10 bases between the germline ends. Germline V gives CDR1 SGHTA, CDR2 FQGNSA. This CDR3 has 13 residues. TCRdb analysed the reads with MiXCR anew, one entry per CDR3 protein. The sample records 200,000 to 300,000 distinct CDR3 sequences, 9% to 15% being singletons. The chain joins TRBV7-2 to TRBJ1-1, with D tentatively TRBD1 (5 bases). The source material was PBMCs. This sequence was found in a human donor in good health (CMV status not recorded). Some clones in this sample may be carry-over from other donors' samples. This CDR3 is CASSVTEHTEAFF. In nucleotides, the CDR3 is TGTGCCAGCAGCGTGACAGAACACACTGAAGCTTTCTTT.